The entry that follows covers one T cell receptor beta chain sequence. The target antigen is unknown. Each cDNA molecule carried a unique molecular identifier. From the 5' RACE reads, TCRdb called clonotypes with MiXCR, one entry per CDR3 protein. The sample has some 63,000 distinct CDR3 sequences, over 10% seen once. CDR1 is MNHEY, CDR2 SMNVEV, per germline (reference sequence). The CDR3 is made up of 15 amino acids. Trimming took off 3 bases at V and 1 base at J, with 9 bases between the two ends. These data are taken from a study of early T cells in non-severe SARS-CoV-2 infection. Background on the study: The sequenced material was bulk RNA from unsorted whole blood, and its chains were unpaired.

Study-level results: Private and CD4 specificities were missed by VDJdb matching, skewed to anti-spike CD8.

The chain joins TRBV27 to TRBJ2-2; D call uncertain. What was sequenced was whole blood. The origin of this receptor is an adult who was a healthcare worker with PCR-confirmed SARS-CoV-2 infection or an uninfected control (not recorded which). The CDR3 DNA is TGTGCCAGCAGTTTTGCACAGTTGAACACCGGGGAGCTGTTTTTT. Its protein is CASSFAQLNTGELFF.